This T cell receptor (beta chain) was documented in a study of identical twins. V gave up 5 bases and J gave up 5 bases; unmatched junction bases: 16. The CDR3 has 18 residues. Germline loops: CDR1 SGHVS, CDR2 FNYEAQ. Turning to this clonotype: The antigen is undetermined.

General study results and limits: Twin pairs had excess sharing that was weaker in beta out-of-frame sequences. Excess low generation probability was seen in twin-shared out-of-frame alpha sequences.

TCRdb reprocessed the 5' RACE reads with MiXCR, giving one entry per CDR3 protein. This sample has roughly 750,000 distinct CDR3 sequences, with 21% found just once. These data are also associated with another study on T cells expressing NK-cell markers.

The chain joins TRBV7-6 to TRBJ2-2, with 8 bases fitting TRBD1. Sequencing was carried out using PBMCs. This TCR was sampled from a woman younger than 35 in good health. In DNA, the CDR3 is TGTGCCAGCAGCCCCAGGACAGGGAAGCTTGAAGGGACCGGGGAGCTGTTTTTT. This codes for CASSPRTGKLEGTGELFF.